The source of this T cell receptor beta chain is a study of response to subunit inactivated influenza vaccine (dated by TCRdb to between 2017 and 2018). With regard to the full study: Deep quantitative T cell receptor repertoire profiling was used in the study to track responses to a trivalent subunit inactivated influenza vaccine. Findings and caveats that apply to the study as a whole: The authors suggested that each seasonal influenza vaccination may recruit only a limited number of new T cells.

The receptor library was made with RT-PCR. The data were produced on an Illumina HiSeq 2500. TCRdb redid the processing of the public reads, applying fastp at Q25 and MiXCR, and retained in-frame beta chains. CDR3 protein duplicates are merged, each entry listing the most common genes and DNA. The sample profile shows around 500,000 distinct CDR3 sequences; approximately 10% of them were found once. 10% to 15% of the sample belongs to the ten largest clones. According to the study, the label for this sample's time point signals: 40 to 45 days after influenza vaccine administration. This clonotype appeared a few times. Its antigen target is currently unknown. Base quality data are lacking; no much larger clone is found one base away. Sequencing used PBMCs from blood, obtained roughly 45 days after vaccination. The TCR sequence derives from a man in his fifties or sixties who received an inactivated influenza vaccine. Donor details come from another sample of the same person, matched by shared clones.

The nucleotide sequence is given as TGTGCCAGCAGCCAAGAGCCTAGCGGCTCCTACGAGCAGTACTTC. The encoded protein is CASSQEPSGSYEQYF. This chain joins TRBV4-2 to TRBJ2-7; 7 bases in the middle match TRBD2. The CDR3 covers 15 residues, taking in both the cysteine and the phenylalanine. Of all the DNA, just the CDR3 is kept, 45 bases in frame from base 1. The germline V gene gives CDR1 as LGHNA and CDR2 as YNFKEQ. Germline trimming: 0 bases from V, 0 bases from J; junction bases outside gene matches: 2.